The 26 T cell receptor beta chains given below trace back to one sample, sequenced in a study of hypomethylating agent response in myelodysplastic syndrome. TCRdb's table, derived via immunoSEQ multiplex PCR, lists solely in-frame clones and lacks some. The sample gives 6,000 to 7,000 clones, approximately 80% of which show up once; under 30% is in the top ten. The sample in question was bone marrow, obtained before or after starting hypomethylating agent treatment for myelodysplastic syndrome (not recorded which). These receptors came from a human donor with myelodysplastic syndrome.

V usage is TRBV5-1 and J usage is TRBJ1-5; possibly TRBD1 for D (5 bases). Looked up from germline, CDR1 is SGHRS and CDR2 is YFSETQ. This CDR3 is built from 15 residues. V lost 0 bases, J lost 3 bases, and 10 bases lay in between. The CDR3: CASSLEGNNNQPQHF. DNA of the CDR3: TGCGCCAGCAGCTTGGAGGGGAACAACAATCAGCCCCAGCATTTT.

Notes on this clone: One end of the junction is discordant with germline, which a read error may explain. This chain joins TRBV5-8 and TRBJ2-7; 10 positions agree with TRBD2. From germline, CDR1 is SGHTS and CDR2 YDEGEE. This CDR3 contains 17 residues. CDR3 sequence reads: CASSLLSSSGGSNEQYF. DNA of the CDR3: TGTGCCAGCAGCTTGCTCTCCTCTAGCGGGGGCTCCAACGAGCAGTACTTC. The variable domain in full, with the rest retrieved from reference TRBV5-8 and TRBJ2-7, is EAGVTQSPTHLIKTRGQQATLRCSPISGHTSVYWYQQALGLGLQFLLWYDEGEERNRGNFPPRFSGRQFPNYSSELNVNALELEDSALYLCASSLLSSSGGSNEQYFGPGTRLTVT.

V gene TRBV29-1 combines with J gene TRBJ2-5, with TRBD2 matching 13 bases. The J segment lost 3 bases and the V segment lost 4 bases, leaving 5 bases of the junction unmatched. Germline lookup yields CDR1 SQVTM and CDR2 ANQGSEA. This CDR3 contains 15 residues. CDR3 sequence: CSVGTSGRLEETQYF. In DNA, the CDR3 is TGCAGCGTTGGGACTAGCGGGAGACTGGAAGAGACCCAGTACTTC. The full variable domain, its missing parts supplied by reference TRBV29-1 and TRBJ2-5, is SAVISQKPSRDICQRGTSLTIQCQVDSQVTMMFWYRQQPGQSLTLIATANQGSEATYESGFVIDKFPISRPNLTFSTLTVSNMSPEDSSIYLCSVGTSGRLEETQYFGPGTRLLVL.

This chain's CDR3 is CASTAVYRVYGYTF. The CDR3 DNA is TGTGCCAGCACGGCAGTTTACAGGGTCTATGGCTACACCTTC. The chain recombines TRBV28 with TRBJ1-2; weak D call: TRBD1 (6 bases). V was pared by 7 bases and J by 4 bases, with 16 bases between. The CDR3 is 14 residues long. Per the germline V gene, CDR1 is MDHEN and CDR2 is SYDVKM.

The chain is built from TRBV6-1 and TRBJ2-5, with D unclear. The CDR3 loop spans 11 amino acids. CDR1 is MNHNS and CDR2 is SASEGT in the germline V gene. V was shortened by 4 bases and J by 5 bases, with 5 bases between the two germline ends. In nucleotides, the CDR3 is TGTGCCAGCAGTGGTTTGGAGACCCAGTACTTC. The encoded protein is CASSGLETQYF.

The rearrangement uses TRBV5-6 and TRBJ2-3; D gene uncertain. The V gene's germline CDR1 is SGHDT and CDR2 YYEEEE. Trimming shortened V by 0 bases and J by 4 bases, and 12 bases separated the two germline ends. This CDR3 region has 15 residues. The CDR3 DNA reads TGTGCCAGCAGCTTGGCTGCAGGTTGGTCAGATACGCAGTATTTT. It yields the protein CASSLAAGWSDTQYF.

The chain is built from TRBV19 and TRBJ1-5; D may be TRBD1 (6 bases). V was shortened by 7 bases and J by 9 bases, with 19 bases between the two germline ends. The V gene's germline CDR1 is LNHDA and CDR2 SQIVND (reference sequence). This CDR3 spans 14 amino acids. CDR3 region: CASITTGSGRPQHF. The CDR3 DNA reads TGTGCCAGTATTACCACAGGGTCGGGAAGGCCCCAGCATTTT.

The CDR3 region has the DNA TGTGCCAGCAGCGAGGACCCTCCTTTGGGCATCCCAGAGACCCAGTACTTC. This sequence encodes CASSEDPPLGIPETQYF. The chain is built from TRBV7-2 and TRBJ2-5, with D hard to call. The CDR3 loop spans 17 amino acids. Germline assignment: CDR1 SGHTA and CDR2 FQGNSA. V was clipped by 5 bases and J by 4 bases, with 23 bases between them.

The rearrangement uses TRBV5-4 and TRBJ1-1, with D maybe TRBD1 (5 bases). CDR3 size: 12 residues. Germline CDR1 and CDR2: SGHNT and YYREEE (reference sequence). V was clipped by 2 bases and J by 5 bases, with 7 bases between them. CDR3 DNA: TGTGCCAGCAGCTTTGAGGGGACTGAAGCTTTCTTT. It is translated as CASSFEGTEAFF.

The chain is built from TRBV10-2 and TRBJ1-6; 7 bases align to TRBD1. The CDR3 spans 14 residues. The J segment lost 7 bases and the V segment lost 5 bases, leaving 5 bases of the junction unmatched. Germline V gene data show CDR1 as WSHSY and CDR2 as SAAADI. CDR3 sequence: CASSRGQMNSPLHF. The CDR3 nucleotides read TGCGCCAGCAGTAGGGGACAGATGAATTCACCCCTCCACTTT.

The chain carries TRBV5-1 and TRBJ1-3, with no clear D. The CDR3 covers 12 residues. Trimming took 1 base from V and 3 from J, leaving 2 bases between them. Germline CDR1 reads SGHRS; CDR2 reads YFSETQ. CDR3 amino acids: CASSLLGNTIYF. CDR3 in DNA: TGCGCCAGCAGCTTGCTTGGAAACACCATATATTTT.

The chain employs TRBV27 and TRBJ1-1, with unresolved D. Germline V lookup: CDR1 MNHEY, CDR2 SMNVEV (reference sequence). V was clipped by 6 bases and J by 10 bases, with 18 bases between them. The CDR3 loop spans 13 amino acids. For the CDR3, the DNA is TGTGCCAGCAGGGAAGCTAACCGGAGTGGAGCTTTCTTT. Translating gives CASREANRSGAFF.

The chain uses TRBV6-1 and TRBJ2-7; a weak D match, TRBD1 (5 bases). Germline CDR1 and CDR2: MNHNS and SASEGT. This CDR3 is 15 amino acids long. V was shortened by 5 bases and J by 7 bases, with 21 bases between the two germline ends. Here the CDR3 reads CASSHKQGRAREQYF. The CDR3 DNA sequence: TGTGCCAGCAGTCATAAGCAGGGTAGGGCGCGGGAGCAGTACTTC.

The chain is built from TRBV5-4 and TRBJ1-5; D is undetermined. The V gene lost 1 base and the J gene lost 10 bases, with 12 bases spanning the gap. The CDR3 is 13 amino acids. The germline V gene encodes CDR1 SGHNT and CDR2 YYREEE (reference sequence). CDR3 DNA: TGTGCCAGCAGCTTGTACTCGGGAGGTCCCCAGCATTTT. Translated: CASSLYSGGPQHF.

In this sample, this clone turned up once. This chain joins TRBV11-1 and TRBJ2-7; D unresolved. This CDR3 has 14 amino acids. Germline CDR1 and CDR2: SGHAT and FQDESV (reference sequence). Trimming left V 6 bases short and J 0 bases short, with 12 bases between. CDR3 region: CASRSDRDSYEQYF. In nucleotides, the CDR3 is TGTGCCAGCAGATCGGACCGAGACTCCTACGAGCAGTACTTC.

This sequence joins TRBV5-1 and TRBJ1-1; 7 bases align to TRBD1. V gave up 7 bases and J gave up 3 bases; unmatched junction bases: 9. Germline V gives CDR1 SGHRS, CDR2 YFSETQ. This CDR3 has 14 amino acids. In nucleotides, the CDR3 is TGCGCCAGCGGAGTGCGACAGGGAGACACTGAAGCTTTCTTT. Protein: CASGVRQGDTEAFF.

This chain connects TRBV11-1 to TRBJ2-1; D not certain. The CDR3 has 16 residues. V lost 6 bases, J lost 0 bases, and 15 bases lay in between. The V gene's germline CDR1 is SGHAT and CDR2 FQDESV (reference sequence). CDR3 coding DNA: TGTGCCAGCAGGTTGGACCTCGCACCCTCCTACAATGAGCAGTTCTTC. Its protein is CASRLDLAPSYNEQFF.

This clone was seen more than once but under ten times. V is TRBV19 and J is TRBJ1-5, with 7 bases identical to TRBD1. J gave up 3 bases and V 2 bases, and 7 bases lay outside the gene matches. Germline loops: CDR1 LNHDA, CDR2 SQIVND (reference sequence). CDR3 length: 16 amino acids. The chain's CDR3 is CASSIPGQVNNQPQHF. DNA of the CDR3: TGTGCCAGTAGTATACCCGGACAGGTGAACAATCAGCCCCAGCATTTT.

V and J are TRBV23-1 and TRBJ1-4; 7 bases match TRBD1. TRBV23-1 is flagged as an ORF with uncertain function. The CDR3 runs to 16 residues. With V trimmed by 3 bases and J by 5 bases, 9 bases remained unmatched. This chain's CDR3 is CASSHLGTDPNEKLFF. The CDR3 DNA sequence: TGCGCCAGCAGTCACCTCGGGACAGACCCCAATGAAAAACTGTTTTTT.

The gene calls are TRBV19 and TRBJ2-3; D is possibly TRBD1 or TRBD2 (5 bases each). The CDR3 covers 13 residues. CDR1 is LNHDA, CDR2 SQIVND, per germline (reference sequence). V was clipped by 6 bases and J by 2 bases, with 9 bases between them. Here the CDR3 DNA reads TGTGCCAGTAGCGGGGCTATCACAGATACGCAGTATTTT. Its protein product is CASSGAITDTQYF.

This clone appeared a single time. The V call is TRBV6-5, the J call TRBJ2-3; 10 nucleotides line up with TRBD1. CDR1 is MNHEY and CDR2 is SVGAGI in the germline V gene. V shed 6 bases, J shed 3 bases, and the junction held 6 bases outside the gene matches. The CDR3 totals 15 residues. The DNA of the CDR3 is TGTGCCAGCAGCCGCCGGGACAGGGGAACAGATACGCAGTATTTT. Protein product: CASSRRDRGTDTQYF.

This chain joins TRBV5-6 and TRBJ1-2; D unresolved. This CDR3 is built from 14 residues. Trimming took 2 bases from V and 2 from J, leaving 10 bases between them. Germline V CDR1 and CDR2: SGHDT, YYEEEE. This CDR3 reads CASSFSIGNYGYTF. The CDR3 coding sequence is TGTGCCAGCAGCTTTAGTATCGGAAACTATGGCTACACCTTC.

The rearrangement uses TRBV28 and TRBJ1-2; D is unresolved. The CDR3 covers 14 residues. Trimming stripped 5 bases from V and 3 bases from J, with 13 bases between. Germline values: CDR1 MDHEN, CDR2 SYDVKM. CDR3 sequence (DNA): TGTGCCAGCAGTCGGCCAAGTTTAGACTATGGCTACACCTTC. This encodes CASSRPSLDYGYTF.

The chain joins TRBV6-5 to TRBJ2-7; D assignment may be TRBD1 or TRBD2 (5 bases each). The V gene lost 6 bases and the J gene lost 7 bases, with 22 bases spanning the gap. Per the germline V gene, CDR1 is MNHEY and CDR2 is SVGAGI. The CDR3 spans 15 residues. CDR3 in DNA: TGTGCCAGCAGGGGGACCGGGTCGTTTTTGTGGGAGCAGTACTTC. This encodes CASRGTGSFLWEQYF.

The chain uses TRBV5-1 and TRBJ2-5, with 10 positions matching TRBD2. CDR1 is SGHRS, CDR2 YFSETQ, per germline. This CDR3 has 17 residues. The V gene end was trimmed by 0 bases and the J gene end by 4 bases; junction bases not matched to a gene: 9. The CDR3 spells CASSLGSGGPTGETQYF. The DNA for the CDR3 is TGCGCCAGCAGCTTGGGTAGCGGGGGGCCAACCGGAGAGACCCAGTACTTC.

CDR3 region: CASSFSGGPYNEQFF. The CDR3, as DNA: TGCGCCAGCAGTTTTAGCGGGGGGCCTTACAATGAGCAGTTCTTC. This chain joins TRBV5-1 and TRBJ2-1; 10 nucleotides line up with TRBD2. The trim removed 5 bases at V and 4 bases at J, leaving 6 bases unmatched. This CDR3 contains 15 residues. From germline, CDR1 is SGHRS and CDR2 YFSETQ. The full variable domain, rest sourced from reference TRBV5-1 and TRBJ2-1, is KAGVTQTPRYLIKTRGQQVTLSCSPISGHRSVSWYQQTPGQGLQFLFEYFSETQRNKGNFPGRFSGRQFSNSRSEMNVSTLELGDSALYLCASSFSGGPYNEQFFGPGTRLTVL.